The rows below give T cell receptor beta chains drawn from one sample of a study of T-cell reconstitution after alpha-beta-depleted transplantation in children. TCRdb reprocessed the PCR reads via MiXCR and lists one record per CDR3 protein. The sample carries 450,000 to 600,000 distinct CDR3 sequences, 32% recorded once. Sample: PBMCs from the stem cell graft donor, taken from the stem cell graft. These TCRs come from a human donor who donated a stem cell graft to a child with aplastic anemia. Each CDR3 is given with its conserved first and last residue. The order of the fields is clone size, D gene, J gene, V gene, CDR3 protein, CDR3 DNA. D genes are given only for firm matches. Rows may omit the clone size; those that give it use once, few, many or a size class.

few	-	TRBJ1-2	TRBV6-5	CASSSGQPGYTF	TGTGCCAGCAGTTCCGGTCAGCCTGGCTACACCTTC
-	-	TRBJ2-7	TRBV6-2/TRBV6-3	CASSFAAPYEQYF	TGTGCCAGCAGTTTTGCGGCCCCCTACGAGCAGTACTTC
few	TRBD2	TRBJ2-3	TRBV12-3/TRBV12-4	CASTLGLELIPDTQYF	TGTGCCAGCACCCTCGGACTAGAGTTGATTCCAGATACGCAGTATTTT
-	TRBD1	TRBJ2-1	TRBV18	CASSPDRNNEQFF	TGTGCCAGCTCACCGGACAGGAACAATGAGCAGTTCTTC
-	-	TRBJ2-1	TRBV5-4	CASSSYRALAHEQFF	TGTGCCAGCAGCTCATACAGAGCTCTGGCCCATGAGCAGTTCTTC
many	-	TRBJ1-6	TRBV7-2	CASRTAYNSPLHF	TGTGCCAGCAGGACAGCGTATAATTCACCCCTCCACTTT
-	TRBD2	TRBJ2-1	TRBV29-1	CSVESGLAAYNEQFF	TGCAGCGTTGAATCGGGACTAGCGGCCTACAATGAGCAGTTCTTC
few	TRBD2	TRBJ2-2	TRBV12-3/TRBV12-4	CASSAGRAGLTNGGELFF	TGTGCCAGCAGCGCGGGGAGGGCGGGGCTAACCAATGGAGGGGAGCTGTTTTTT
-	-	TRBJ2-5	TRBV15	CATSRRSGFAETQYF	TGTGCCACCAGCAGACGAAGCGGGTTCGCGGAGACCCAGTACTTC
-	-	TRBJ1-2	TRBV7-2	CASSRDTAFYGYTF	TGTGCCAGCTCTCGGGACACCGCATTCTATGGCTACACCTTC
few	-	TRBJ1-3	TRBV4-3	CASSQDPSRNRGNTIYF	TGCGCCAGCAGCCAAGATCCCTCCCGGAATAGGGGAAACACCATATATTTT
once	TRBD1	TRBJ2-3	TRBV25-1	CASSMTGASTDTKYF	TGTGCCAGCAGTATGACAGGGGCTAGCACAGATACGAAGTATTTT
few	-	TRBJ2-2	TRBV29-1	CSVVRGQNTGELFF	TGCAGCGTTGTGAGGGGACAGAACACCGGGGAGCTGTTTTTT
-	-	TRBJ1-2	TRBV7-9	CASSATGTAKTF	TGTGCCAGCAGCGCCACCGGGACGGCCAAAACCTTC
-	TRBD1	TRBJ2-7	TRBV7-6	CASSPTRDRGSGEQYF	TGTGCCAGCAGCCCGACTCGGGACAGGGGTTCGGGCGAGCAGTACTTC
-	TRBD1	TRBJ1-1	TRBV20-1	CSAAGDRLMNTEAFF	TGCAGTGCCGCTGGGGACAGGTTAATGAACACTGAAGCTTTCTTT
-	TRBD1	TRBJ1-3	TRBV5-6	CASSLVGQGAGNTIYF	TGTGCCAGCAGCTTAGTGGGACAGGGTGCTGGAAACACCATATATTTT
-	-	TRBJ2-5	TRBV29-1	CSAEAGTGETQYF	TGCAGCGCCGAAGCAGGGACGGGGGAGACCCAGTACTTC
-	-	TRBJ1-5	TRBV12-3/TRBV12-4	CASSSYYRNQPQHF	TGTGCCAGCAGTTCGTATTACAGGAATCAGCCCCAGCATTTT
-	-	TRBJ1-1	TRBV7-2	CASSLGGGVGAFF	TGTGCCAGCAGCTTAGGTGGGGGGGTGGGGGCTTTCTTT
few	-	TRBJ2-7	TRBV6-5	CASSYGAALTYEQYF	TGTGCCAGCAGTTACGGGGCAGCGTTAACCTACGAGCAGTACTTC
few	TRBD2	TRBJ2-1	TRBV7-2	CASSLVASGTYNEQFF	TGTGCCAGCAGCTTAGTGGCTAGCGGGACTTACAATGAGCAGTTCTTC
-	-	TRBJ2-3	TRBV12-3/TRBV12-4	CASSTRGIAEYF	TGTGCCAGCAGTACGAGAGGGATCGCGGAGTATTTT
-	TRBD1	TRBJ2-2	TRBV7-2	CASSLDRGSGELFF	TGTGCCAGCAGCCTGGACAGGGGATCCGGGGAGCTGTTTTTT
-	-	TRBJ1-5	TRBV12-3/TRBV12-4	CASSSQGYQPQHF	TGTGCCAGCAGTTCCCAGGGATATCAGCCCCAGCATTTT
-	-	TRBJ2-7	TRBV9	CASSEDPSNTYEQYF	TGTGCCAGCAGCGAAGACCCCTCTAACACCTACGAGCAGTACTTC
-	-	TRBJ2-5	TRBV6-5	CASSYGQGETQYF	TGTGCCAGCAGTTACGGGCAGGGAGAGACCCAGTACTTC
-	TRBD1	TRBJ2-7	TRBV10-3	CAISGDSPYREQYF	TGTGCCATCAGTGGGGACAGTCCGTACCGCGAGCAGTACTTC
-	-	TRBJ2-6	TRBV7-9	CASGSLAGSNVLTF	TGTGCCAGCGGTTCGCTTGCAGGGTCCAACGTCCTGACTTTC
few	-	TRBJ1-1	TRBV20-1	CSAGGTANTEAFF	TGCAGTGCTGGGGGGACCGCGAACACTGAAGCTTTCTTT
-	TRBD1	TRBJ1-2	TRBV6-1	CASSVEGARGYGYTF	TGTGCCAGCAGTGTTGAGGGGGCTCGTGGCTATGGCTACACCTTC
-	TRBD2	TRBJ2-3	TRBV4-2	CASSQTSGSGDTQYF	TGTGCCAGCAGCCAGACTAGCGGGAGTGGGGATACGCAGTATTTT
-	-	TRBJ1-2	TRBV18	CASSADQSYGYTF	TGTGCCAGCTCAGCAGACCAATCCTATGGCTACACCTTC
few	-	TRBJ2-3	TRBV6-1	CASSEASATDTQYF	TGTGCCAGCAGTGAAGCATCAGCGACAGATACGCAGTATTTT
-	-	TRBJ1-6	TRBV9	CASSARGGGSPLHF	TGTGCCAGCAGCGCCCGTGGGGGGGGCTCACCCCTCCACTTT
-	-	TRBJ1-5	TRBV20-1	CSARDRQGWQPQHF	TGCAGTGCTAGAGATCGGCAGGGCTGGCAGCCCCAGCATTTT
-	TRBD2	TRBJ2-2	TRBV4-2	CASSHLVTSSGELFF	TGTGCCAGCAGCCATTTGGTGACTAGCAGCGGGGAGCTGTTTTTT
few	-	TRBJ2-3	TRBV20-1	CSAITGAYSTDTQYF	TGCAGTGCGATTACCGGGGCCTACAGCACAGATACGCAGTATTTT
-	-	TRBJ1-1	TRBV7-9	CASSFEGRTEAFF	TGTGCCAGCAGCTTTGAAGGAAGAACTGAAGCTTTCTTT
-	TRBD2	TRBJ2-1	TRBV20-1	CSATLALAMGNEQFF	TGCAGTGCTACCCTAGCACTAGCGATGGGCAATGAGCAGTTCTTC
few	-	TRBJ2-1	TRBV7-2	CASSLASLPYNEQFF	TGTGCCAGCAGCTTAGCCAGTTTACCCTACAATGAGCAGTTCTTC
-	-	TRBJ2-1	TRBV19	CASSIRGGYSYNEQFF	TGTGCCAGTAGTATAAGGGGCGGTTACTCCTACAATGAGCAGTTCTTC
-	-	TRBJ2-5	TRBV18	CASSPLLVGAETQYF	TGTGCCAGCTCACCACTCCTGGTGGGGGCGGAGACCCAGTACTTC
few	TRBD1	TRBJ1-1	TRBV7-2	CASSSVRGQVTEAFF	TGTGCCAGCAGCTCAGTAAGAGGACAGGTCACTGAAGCTTTCTTT
-	TRBD1	TRBJ2-5	TRBV29-1	CSVGDRGVTETQYF	TGCAGCGTTGGTGACAGGGGGGTCACGGAGACCCAGTACTTC
-	TRBD1	TRBJ1-1	TRBV20-1	CSAFKGGSEAFF	TGCAGTGCTTTTAAAGGGGGCTCAGAAGCTTTCTTT
-	TRBD1	TRBJ2-7	TRBV7-2	CASSPPGTAKYEQYF	TGTGCCAGCAGCCCTCCCGGGACAGCGAAGTACGAGCAGTACTTC
-	-	TRBJ2-5	TRBV11-1	CASSLGWETQYF	TGTGCCAGCAGCTTAGGCTGGGAGACCCAGTACTTC
-	-	TRBJ1-2	TRBV18	CASSNQPNANYGYTF	TGTGCCAGCTCAAATCAGCCCAACGCTAACTATGGCTACACCTTC
-	TRBD2	TRBJ2-1	TRBV12-3/TRBV12-4	CASSRLAPGSSYNEQFF	TGTGCCAGCTCCAGACTAGCGCCAGGGAGCTCCTACAATGAGCAGTTCTTC
few	TRBD2	TRBJ2-3	TRBV7-6	CASGASGSEADTQYF	TGTGCCAGCGGGGCCAGCGGGAGTGAAGCAGATACGCAGTATTTT
-	-	TRBJ2-3	TRBV7-3	CASSSAGGGGTDTQYF	TGTGCCAGCAGCTCTGCCGGAGGGGGCGGCACAGATACGCAGTATTTT
few	-	TRBJ2-7	TRBV5-6	CASSWQGTRWEQYF	TGTGCCAGCAGCTGGCAGGGGACCCGCTGGGAGCAGTACTTC